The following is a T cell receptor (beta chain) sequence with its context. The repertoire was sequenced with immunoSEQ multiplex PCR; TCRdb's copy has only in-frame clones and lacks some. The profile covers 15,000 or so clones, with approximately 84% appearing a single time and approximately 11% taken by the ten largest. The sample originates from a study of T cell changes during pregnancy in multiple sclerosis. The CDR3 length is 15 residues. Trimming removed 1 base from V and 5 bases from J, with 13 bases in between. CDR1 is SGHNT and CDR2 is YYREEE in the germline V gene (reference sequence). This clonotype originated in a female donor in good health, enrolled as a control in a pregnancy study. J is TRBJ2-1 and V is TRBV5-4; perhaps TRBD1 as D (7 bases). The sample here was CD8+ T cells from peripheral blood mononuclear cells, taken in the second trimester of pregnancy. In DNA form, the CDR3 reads TGTGCCAGCAGCTTGAGAGGGGGCGGGAACAATGAGCAGTTCTTC. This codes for CASSLRGGGNNEQFF.